This T cell receptor (beta chain) was recovered during a study of control samples from healthy donors and cancer patients. The germline V gene has CDR1 LGHDT and CDR2 YNNKEL (reference sequence). V lost 4 bases, J lost 2 bases, and 15 bases lay in between. The CDR3 sequence is 16 residues long. The protocol was immunoSEQ multiplex PCR, while the TCRdb copy is restricted to in-frame clones and leaves out a portion. This sample has around 90,000 clones, with more than 75% found just once. Sequenced material: blood. The genes are TRBV3-1 (or the pseudogene TRBV3-2) and TRBJ1-3; D is uncertain. The clonotype originates from a woman in her thirties or forties in good health. CDR3 sequence: CASSPPGSIAGNTIYF. For the CDR3, the DNA is TGTGCCAGCAGCCCTCCGGGGTCCATCGCTGGAAACACCATATATTTT.